This TCR beta chain originates from a study of blood T cell repertoires in COVID-19. Assay: immunoSEQ multiplex PCR; the TCRdb copy retains only in-frame clones and omits some. The table lists approximately 80,000 clones, about 87% of them singletons. The clonotype was recovered from a human donor in a cohort sampled during active COVID-19. The material sequenced was peripheral blood.

This chain's CDR3 is CASSLPLGQGENTEAFF. DNA of the CDR3: TGTGCCAGCAGCTTACCCCTAGGACAGGGGGAGAACACTGAAGCTTTCTTT. The V call is TRBV7-6, the J call TRBJ1-1; 10 bases match TRBD1. The CDR3 totals 17 residues. CDR1 and CDR2 (germline): SGHVS, FNYEAQ. With V trimmed by 2 bases and J by 1 base, 7 bases remained unmatched.